This T cell receptor (beta chain) was sequenced for a study of T cell changes during pregnancy in multiple sclerosis. Repertoires were generated with immunoSEQ multiplex PCR, while TCRdb's copy carries only in-frame clones and drops some. This table holds under 45,000 clones, roughly 92% found once. The CDR3 is made up of 20 amino acids. Germline CDR1 and CDR2: SGHTA and FQGTGA. After removal of 0 bases from V and 0 bases from J, the junction contained 10 bases not matched to a gene. Specimen: CD4+ T cells from peripheral blood mononuclear cells, collected in the third trimester of pregnancy. This clonotype originated in a female donor in good health, enrolled as a control in a pregnancy study. This sequence joins TRBV7-3 and TRBJ2-1, with 11 bases matching TRBD2. The CDR3 DNA follows: TGTGCCAGCAGCTTAACAGTAAAACTAGCGGGGGAAATCTCCTACAATGAGCAGTTCTTC. Its translation: CASSLTVKLAGEISYNEQFF.